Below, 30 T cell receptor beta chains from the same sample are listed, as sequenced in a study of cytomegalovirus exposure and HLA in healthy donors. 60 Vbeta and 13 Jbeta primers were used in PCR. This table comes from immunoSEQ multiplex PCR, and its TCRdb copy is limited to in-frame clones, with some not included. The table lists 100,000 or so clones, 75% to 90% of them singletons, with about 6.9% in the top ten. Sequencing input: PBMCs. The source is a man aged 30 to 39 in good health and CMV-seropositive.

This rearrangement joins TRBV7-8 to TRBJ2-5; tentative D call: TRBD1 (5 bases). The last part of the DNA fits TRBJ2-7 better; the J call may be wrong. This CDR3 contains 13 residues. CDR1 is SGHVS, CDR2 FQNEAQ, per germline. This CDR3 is CASSRQITYEQYF. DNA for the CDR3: TGTGCCAGCTCGAGACAGATAACCTACGAGCAGTACTTC.

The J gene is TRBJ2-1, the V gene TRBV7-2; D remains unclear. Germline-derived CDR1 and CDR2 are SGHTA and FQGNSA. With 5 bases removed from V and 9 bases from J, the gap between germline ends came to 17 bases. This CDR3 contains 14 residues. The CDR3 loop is CASSPNPTWAEQFF. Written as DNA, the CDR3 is TGTGCCAGCAGCCCGAATCCTACGTGGGCTGAGCAGTTCTTC.

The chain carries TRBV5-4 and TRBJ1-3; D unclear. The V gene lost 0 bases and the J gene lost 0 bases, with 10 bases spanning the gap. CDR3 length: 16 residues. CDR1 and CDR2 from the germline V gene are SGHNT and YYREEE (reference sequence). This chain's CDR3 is CASSLVGPISGNTIYF. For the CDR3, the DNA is TGTGCCAGCAGCTTGGTGGGCCCAATCTCTGGAAACACCATATATTTT.

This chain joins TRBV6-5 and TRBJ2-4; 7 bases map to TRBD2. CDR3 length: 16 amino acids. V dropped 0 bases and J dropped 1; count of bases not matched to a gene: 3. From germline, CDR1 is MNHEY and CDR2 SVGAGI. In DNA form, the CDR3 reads TGTGCCAGCAGTTACTCGGGAGGGGTGGCCAAAAACATTCAGTACTTC. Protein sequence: CASSYSGGVAKNIQYF.

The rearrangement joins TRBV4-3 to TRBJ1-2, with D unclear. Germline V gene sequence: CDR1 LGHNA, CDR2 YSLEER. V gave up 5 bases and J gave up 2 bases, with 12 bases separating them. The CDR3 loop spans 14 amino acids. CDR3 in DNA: TGCGCCAGCAGCGAACTACTAATGAACTATGGCTACACCTTC. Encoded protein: CASSELLMNYGYTF.

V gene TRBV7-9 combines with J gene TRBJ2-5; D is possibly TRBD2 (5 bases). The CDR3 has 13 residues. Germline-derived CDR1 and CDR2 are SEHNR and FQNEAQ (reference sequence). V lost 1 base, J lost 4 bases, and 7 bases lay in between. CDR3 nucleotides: TGTGCCAGCAGCTTAGAAGGAGGAGAGACCCAGTACTTC. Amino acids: CASSLEGGETQYF.

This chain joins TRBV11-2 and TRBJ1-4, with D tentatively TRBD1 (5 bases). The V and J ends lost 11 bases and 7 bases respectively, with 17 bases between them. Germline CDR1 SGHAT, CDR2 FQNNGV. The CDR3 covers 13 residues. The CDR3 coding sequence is TGTGCCGGGGCCAGGAGTAGGGGTGAAAAACTGTTTTTT. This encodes CAGARSRGEKLFF.

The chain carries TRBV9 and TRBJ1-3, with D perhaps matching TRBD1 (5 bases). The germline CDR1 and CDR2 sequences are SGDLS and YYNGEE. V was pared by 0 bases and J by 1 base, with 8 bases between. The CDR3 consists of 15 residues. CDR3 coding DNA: TGTGCCAGCAGCGTAGGGTCAGGGTCTGGAAACACCATATATTTT. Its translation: CASSVGSGSGNTIYF.

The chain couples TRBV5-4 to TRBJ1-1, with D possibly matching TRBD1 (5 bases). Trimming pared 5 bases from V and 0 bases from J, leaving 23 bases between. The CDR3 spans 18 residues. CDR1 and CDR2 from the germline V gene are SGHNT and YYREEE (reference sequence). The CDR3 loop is CASSSGGGVVSMNTEAFF. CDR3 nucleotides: TGTGCCAGCAGTTCTGGGGGAGGGGTCGTCTCCATGAACACTGAAGCTTTCTTT. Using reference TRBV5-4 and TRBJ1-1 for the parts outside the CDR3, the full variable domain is ETGVTQSPTHLIKTRGQQVTLRCSSQSGHNTVSWYQQALGQGPQFIFQYYREEENGRGNFPPRFSGLQFPNYSSELNVNALELDDSALYLCASSSGGGVVSMNTEAFFGQGTRLTVV.

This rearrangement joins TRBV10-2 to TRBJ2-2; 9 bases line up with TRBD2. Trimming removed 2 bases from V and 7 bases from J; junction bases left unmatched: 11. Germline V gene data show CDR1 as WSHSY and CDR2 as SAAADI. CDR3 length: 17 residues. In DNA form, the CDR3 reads TGCGCCAGCAGTGAGGAAATAGAGCGGGGGGCGAGCGGGGAGCTGTTTTTT. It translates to CASSEEIERGASGELFF.

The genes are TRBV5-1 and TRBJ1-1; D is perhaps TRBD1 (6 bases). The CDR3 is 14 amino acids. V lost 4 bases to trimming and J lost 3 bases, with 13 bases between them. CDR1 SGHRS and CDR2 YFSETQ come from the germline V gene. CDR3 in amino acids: CASSVEGGDTEAFF. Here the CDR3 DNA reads TGCGCCAGCAGCGTCGAGGGGGGGGACACTGAAGCTTTCTTT. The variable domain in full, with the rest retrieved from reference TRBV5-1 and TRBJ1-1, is KAGVTQTPRYLIKTRGQQVTLSCSPISGHRSVSWYQQTPGQGLQFLFEYFSETQRNKGNFPGRFSGRQFSNSRSEMNVSTLELGDSALYLCASSVEGGDTEAFFGQGTRLTVV.

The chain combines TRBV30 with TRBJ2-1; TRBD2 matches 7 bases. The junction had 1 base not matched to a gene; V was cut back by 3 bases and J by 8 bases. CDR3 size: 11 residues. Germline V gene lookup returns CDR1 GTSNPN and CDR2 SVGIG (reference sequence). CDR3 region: CAWRTSHEQFF. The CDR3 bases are TGTGCCTGGAGGACTAGCCATGAGCAGTTCTTC.

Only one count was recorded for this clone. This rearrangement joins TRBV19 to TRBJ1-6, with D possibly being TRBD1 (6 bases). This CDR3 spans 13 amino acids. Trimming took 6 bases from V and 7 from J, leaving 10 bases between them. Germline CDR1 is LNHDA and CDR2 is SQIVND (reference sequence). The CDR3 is CASSYQGNSPLHF. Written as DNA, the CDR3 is TGTGCCAGTAGCTATCAGGGGAATTCACCCCTCCACTTT.

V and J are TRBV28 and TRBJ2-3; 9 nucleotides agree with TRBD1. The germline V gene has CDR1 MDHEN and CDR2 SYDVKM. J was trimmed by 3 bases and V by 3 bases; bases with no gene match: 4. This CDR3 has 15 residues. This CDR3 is CASSFKTGGTDTQYF. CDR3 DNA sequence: TGTGCCAGCAGTTTCAAGACAGGGGGGACAGATACGCAGTATTTT.

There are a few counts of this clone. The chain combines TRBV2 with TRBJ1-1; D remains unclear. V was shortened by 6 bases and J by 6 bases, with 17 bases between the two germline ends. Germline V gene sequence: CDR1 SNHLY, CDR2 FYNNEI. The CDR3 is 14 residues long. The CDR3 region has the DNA TGTGCCAGCAGGGAACCGAACAAGCGGGCTGAAGCTTTCTTT. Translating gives CASREPNKRAEAFF. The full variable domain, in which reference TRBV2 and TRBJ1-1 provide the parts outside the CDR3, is EPEVTQTPSHQVTQMGQEVILRCVPISNHLYFYWYRQILGQKVEFLVSFYNNEISEKSEIFDDQFSVERPDGSNFTLKIRSTKLEDSAMYFCASREPNKRAEAFFGQGTRLTVV.

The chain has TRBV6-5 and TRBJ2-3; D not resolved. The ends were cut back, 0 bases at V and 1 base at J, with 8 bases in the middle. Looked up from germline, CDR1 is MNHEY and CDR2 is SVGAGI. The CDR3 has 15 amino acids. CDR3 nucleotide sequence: TGTGCCAGCAGTTACTCTGATGGAGGCACAGATACGCAGTATTTT. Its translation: CASSYSDGGTDTQYF.

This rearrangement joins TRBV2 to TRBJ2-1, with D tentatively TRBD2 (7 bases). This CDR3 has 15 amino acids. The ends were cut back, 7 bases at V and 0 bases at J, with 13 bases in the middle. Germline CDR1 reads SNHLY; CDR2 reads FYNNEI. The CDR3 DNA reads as TGTGCCAGCAAGAGGCGGGGGCCCTCCTACAATGAGCAGTTCTTC. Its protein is CASKRRGPSYNEQFF.

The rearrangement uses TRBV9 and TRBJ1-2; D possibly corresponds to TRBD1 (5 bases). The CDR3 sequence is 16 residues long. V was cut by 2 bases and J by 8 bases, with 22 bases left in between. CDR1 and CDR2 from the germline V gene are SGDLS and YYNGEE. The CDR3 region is CASSVFSASGLEGYTF. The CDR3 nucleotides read TGTGCCAGCAGCGTTTTCTCTGCGTCAGGGCTGGAGGGCTACACCTTC.

The DNA for the CDR3 is TGTGCCAGCAGTTTATCCGTACAGGGGAACCACGAGCAGTACTTC. Translated: CASSLSVQGNHEQYF. The chain links TRBV28 to TRBJ2-7; 7 positions match TRBD1. Germline assignment: CDR1 MDHEN and CDR2 SYDVKM. The CDR3 sequence is 15 residues long. V was clipped by 1 base and J by 5 bases; unmatched bases: 8.

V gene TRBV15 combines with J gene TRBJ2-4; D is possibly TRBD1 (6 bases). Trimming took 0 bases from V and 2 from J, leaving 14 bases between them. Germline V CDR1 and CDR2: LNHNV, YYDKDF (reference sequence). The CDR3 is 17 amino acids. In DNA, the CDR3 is TGTGCCACCAGCAGAGATCTAGGGGGTCGAACCAAAAACATTCAGTACTTC. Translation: CATSRDLGGRTKNIQYF.

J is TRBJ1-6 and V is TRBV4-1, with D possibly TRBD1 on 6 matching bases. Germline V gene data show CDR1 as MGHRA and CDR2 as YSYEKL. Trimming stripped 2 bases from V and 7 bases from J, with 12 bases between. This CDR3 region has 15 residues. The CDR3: CASSQTGSGNSPLHF. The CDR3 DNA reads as TGCGCCAGCAGCCAAACAGGGTCTGGAAATTCACCCCTCCACTTT.

CDR3 coding DNA: TGTGCCAGCAGCTTCGAGACATTTAACACTGAAGCTTTCTTT. Translating gives CASSFETFNTEAFF. The chain couples TRBV7-9 to TRBJ1-1; no definite D call. V was pared by 3 bases and J by 2 bases, with 10 bases between. Germline V gives CDR1 SEHNR, CDR2 FQNEAQ (reference sequence). There are 14 residues in the CDR3.

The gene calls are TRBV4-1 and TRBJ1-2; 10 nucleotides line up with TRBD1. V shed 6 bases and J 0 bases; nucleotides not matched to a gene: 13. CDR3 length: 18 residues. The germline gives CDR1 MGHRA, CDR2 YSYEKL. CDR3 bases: TGCGCCAGCAGGCGGCCGGGACAGGGGAGGGGGGCTAACTATGGCTACACCTTC. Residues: CASRRPGQGRGANYGYTF.

CDR3 amino acids: CASSPDRAFEKLFF. For the CDR3, the DNA is TGTGCCAGCAGCCCGGACAGGGCCTTTGAAAAACTGTTTTTT. This rearrangement joins TRBV7-2 to TRBJ1-4; 8 bases are a match to TRBD1. This CDR3 has 14 amino acids. Germline CDR1 and CDR2: SGHTA and FQGNSA. V shed 5 bases and J 7 bases; nucleotides not matched to a gene: 6. Full variable domain (remainder filled in from reference TRBV7-2 and TRBJ1-4): GAGVSQSPSNKVTEKGKDVELRCDPISGHTALYWYRQSLGQGLEFLIYFQGNSAPDKSGLPSDRFSAERTGGSVSTLTIQRTQQEDSAVYLCASSPDRAFEKLFFGSGTQLSVL.

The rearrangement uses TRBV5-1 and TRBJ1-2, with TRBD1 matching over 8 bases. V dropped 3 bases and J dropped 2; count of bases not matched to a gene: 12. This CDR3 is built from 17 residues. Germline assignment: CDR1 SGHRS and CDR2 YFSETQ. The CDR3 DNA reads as TGCGCCAGCAGCTCCAGGGGGCGTGGAGGTGGGAACTATGGCTACACCTTC. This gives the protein CASSSRGRGGGNYGYTF. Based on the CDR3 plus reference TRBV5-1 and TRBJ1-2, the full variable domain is KAGVTQTPRYLIKTRGQQVTLSCSPISGHRSVSWYQQTPGQGLQFLFEYFSETQRNKGNFPGRFSGRQFSNSRSEMNVSTLELGDSALYLCASSSRGRGGGNYGYTFGSGTRLTVV.

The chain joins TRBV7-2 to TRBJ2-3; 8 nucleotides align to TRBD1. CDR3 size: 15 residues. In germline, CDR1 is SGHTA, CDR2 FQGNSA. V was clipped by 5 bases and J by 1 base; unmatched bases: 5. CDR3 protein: CASSPMTGGTDTQYF. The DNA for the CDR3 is TGTGCCAGCAGCCCTATGACAGGGGGCACAGATACGCAGTATTTT.

CDR3 bases: TGTGCCAGCAGCGCGCGACAGGGCGGGACCGGGGAGCTGTTTTTT. Encoded protein: CASSARQGGTGELFF. The V gene is TRBV7-3, the J gene TRBJ2-2, with 7 bases aligning to TRBD1. Losses at the gene ends were 5 bases for V and 5 bases for J; bases not matched to a gene: 8. Germline assignment: CDR1 SGHTA and CDR2 FQGTGA. This CDR3 is built from 15 residues.

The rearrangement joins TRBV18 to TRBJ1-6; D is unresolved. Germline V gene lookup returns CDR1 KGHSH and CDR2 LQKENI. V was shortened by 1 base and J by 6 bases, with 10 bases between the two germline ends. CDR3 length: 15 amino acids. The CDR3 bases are TGTGCCAGCTCACCACGTCCAGTACCTAATTCACCCCTCCACTTT. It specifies CASSPRPVPNSPLHF.

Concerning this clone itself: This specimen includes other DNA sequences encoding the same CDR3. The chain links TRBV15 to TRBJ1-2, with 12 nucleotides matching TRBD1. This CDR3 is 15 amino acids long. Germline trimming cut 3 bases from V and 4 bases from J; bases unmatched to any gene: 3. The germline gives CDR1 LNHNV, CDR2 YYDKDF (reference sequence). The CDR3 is CATSRGQGAVYGYTF. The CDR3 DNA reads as TGTGCCACCAGCAGGGGACAGGGGGCCGTCTATGGCTACACCTTC.

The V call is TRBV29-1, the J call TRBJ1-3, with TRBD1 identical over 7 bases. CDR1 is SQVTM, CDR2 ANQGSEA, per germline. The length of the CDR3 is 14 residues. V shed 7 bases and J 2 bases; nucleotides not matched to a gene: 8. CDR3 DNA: TGCAGCGCGGGAGACAGGGTTACTGGAAACACCATATATTTT. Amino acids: CSAGDRVTGNTIYF.